The present T cell receptor beta chain was sequenced within a study of blood T cell repertoires in COVID-19. Study-wide background: Some COVID-19 samples were acute and others convalescent; all came from the United States, Italy and Spain.

J gave up 3 bases and V 3 bases, and 9 bases lay outside the gene matches. The CDR3 totals 17 residues. CDR1 and CDR2 from the germline V gene are SQVTM and ANQGSEA. The assay was immunoSEQ multiplex PCR, and TCRdb's table has in-frame clones only and misses some. The data hold 21,000 or so clones, with around nine tenths observed a single time. This receptor was taken from a human donor in a cohort sampled during active COVID-19. The donor label of this sample is uncertain. The chain has TRBV29-1 and TRBJ2-3, with 13 bases identical to TRBD2. Sequenced input: peripheral blood. The CDR3 sequence is CSVEVTSGRAATDTQYF. DNA of the CDR3: TGCAGCGTTGAGGTTACTAGCGGGAGGGCCGCGACAGATACGCAGTATTTT.